These T cell receptor beta chains were read from a single sample in a study of graft-versus-host responses after intestinal transplantation. Libraries were prepared by immunoSEQ multiplex PCR; TCRdb keeps only in-frame clonotypes and omits some of them. The top ten hold approximately 25% of the sample, which has 9,500 to 10,000 clones, approximately 72% seen once. The sample was ileum tissue, taken about 530 days after intestinal transplant. The receptors derive from a human patient who received an intestinal transplant, so some T cells may come from the graft donor. CDR3s include the opening cysteine and the closing phenylalanine or tryptophan. A D gene is named only where the DNA matches it firmly. Not every row has a clone size; where given, it reads once, few, many or a size class.

v_gene	d_gene	abundance	j_gene	CDR3nt	CDR3aa
TRBV2	TRBD2	.	TRBJ2-2	TGTGCCAGCAGTGAACCCCCTAGCGGGAGGGCCACGGACACCGGGGAGCTGTTTTTT	CASSEPPSGRATDTGELFF
TRBV6-5	TRBD2	.	TRBJ2-7	TGTGCCAGCAGTAGGACTAGCGGTACCTACGAGCAGTACTTC	CASSRTSGTYEQYF
TRBV6-5	.	.	TRBJ1-2	TGTGCCAGCAGTGGGGAAATTGGCTATGGCTACACCTTC	CASSGEIGYGYTF
TRBV5-1	.	.	TRBJ2-7	TGCGCCAGCAGCTTGGGGGCAGGGTGGAACGAGCAGTACTTC	CASSLGAGWNEQYF
TRBV6-6	.	.	TRBJ1-1	TGTGCCAGCAGTTACTCAACGGGAGTCACTGAAGCTTTCTTT	CASSYSTGVTEAFF
TRBV13	.	.	TRBJ2-2	TGTGCCAGCAGCTTCCTTCGGACCGGGGAGCTGTTTTTT	CASSFLRTGELFF
TRBV25-1	.	.	TRBJ1-1	TGTGCCAGCAGTCTAATCACTGAAGCTTTCTTT	CASSLITEAFF
TRBV10-3	.	.	TRBJ2-3	TGTGCCATCAGTGAGCAGGGGTTAGATACGCAGTATTTT	CAISEQGLDTQYF
TRBV7-9	.	.	TRBJ1-6	TGTGCCAGCAGCTTAGAAAGAACTCGACCCCTCCACTTT	CASSLERTRPLHF
TRBV7-6	TRBD1	.	TRBJ2-7	TGTGCCAGCAGCAAACAGGGGGGTTACTACGAGCAGTACTTC	CASSKQGGYYEQYF
TRBV2	.	.	TRBJ2-7	TGTGCCAGCAGTGAATGGTGGGGGAGTGGGAACGAGCAGTACTTC	CASSEWWGSGNEQYF
TRBV4-3	.	large	TRBJ1-3	TGCGCCAGCAGCCAAGATAGGGTGTTCTCGGGAAACACCATATATTTT	CASSQDRVFSGNTIYF
TRBV19	.	.	TRBJ1-1	TGTGCCAGTAGTATAGGCTTGGCATACAGGAACACTGAAGCTTTCTTT	CASSIGLAYRNTEAFF
TRBV5-1	TRBD2	few	TRBJ2-1	TGCGCCAGCAGCCCCGGACTAGCGGGCGGGGGGGCCGATGAGCAGTTCTTC	CASSPGLAGGGADEQFF
TRBV6-5	TRBD2	.	TRBJ2-1	TGTGCCAGCAGAACCTTAGCGGGAGCTTTCGGTGAGCAGTTCTTC	CASRTLAGAFGEQFF
TRBV28	.	once	TRBJ2-1	TGTGCCAGCAGTTTGCCCATTCGGGGCGACTCCTACAATGAGCAGTTCTTC	CASSLPIRGDSYNEQFF
TRBV7-2	.	.	TRBJ2-7	TGTGCCAGCAGCTTCGACGGCCCGGACGAGCAGTACTTC	CASSFDGPDEQYF
TRBV25-1	.	few	TRBJ2-5	TGTGCCAGCAGCGGGGCGGGGATCCAAGAGACCCAGTACTTC	CASSGAGIQETQYF
TRBV7-8	.	.	TRBJ1-2	TGTGCCAGCAGCTTAGAACGGAACTATGGCTACACCTTC	CASSLERNYGYTF
TRBV10-1	TRBD2	.	TRBJ2-4	TGCGCCAGTGCGGCCGGGACTAGCGGGGGGTCGTCCAAAAACATTCAGTACTTC	CASAAGTSGGSSKNIQYF
TRBV10-1	.	.	TRBJ2-3	TGCGCCAGCAGTGAGTCGTATTCCGGACTGGCGACAGATACGCAGTATTTT	CASSESYSGLATDTQYF
TRBV5-1	TRBD1	.	TRBJ1-6	TGCGCCAGCAGCTCACGACAGGGGAAGGGTTCACCCCTCCACTTT	CASSSRQGKGSPLHF
TRBV10-2	TRBD2	few	TRBJ2-7	TGCGCCAGCAGTCTAGCGGGAGGGACCTACGAGCAGTACTTC	CASSLAGGTYEQYF
TRBV10-3	TRBD1	.	TRBJ1-5	TGTGCCATCAGAGCGGACAGGGGGGGAGAGCAGCCCCAGCATTTT	CAIRADRGGEQPQHF
TRBV28	.	.	TRBJ2-4	TGTGCCAGCAGTTTATTTGACGGGGTAGCCAAAAACATTCAGTACTTC	CASSLFDGVAKNIQYF
TRBV7-9	.	.	TRBJ2-7	TGCGCCAGCAGCTCAGCACACTACGAGCAGTACTTC	CASSSAHYEQYF
TRBV5-8	.	.	TRBJ2-5	TGTGCCAGCAGCTTGAGGTACCAAGAGACCCAGTACTTC	CASSLRYQETQYF
TRBV28	.	.	TRBJ2-7	TGTGCCAGCAGTTTATTCGGTGGTTCTTACGAGCAGTACTTC	CASSLFGGSYEQYF
TRBV5-6	TRBD1	.	TRBJ1-6	TGTGCCAGCAGCAGAACAGGGGGGGGTTCACCCCTCCACTTT	CASSRTGGGSPLHF
TRBV6-1	TRBD1	.	TRBJ1-1	TGTGCCAGCAGCCGACAGGGGGGTACTGAAGCTTTCTTT	CASSRQGGTEAFF
TRBV6-5	TRBD1	.	TRBJ2-1	TGTGCCAGCAGTGGGGACAGGGAATTCTACAATGAGCAGTTCTTC	CASSGDREFYNEQFF
TRBV5-6	.	.	TRBJ2-7	TGTGCCAGCAGCCCGACTAGTGAACAGGGCGACGAGCAGTACTTC	CASSPTSEQGDEQYF
TRBV5-1	TRBD1	.	TRBJ1-4	TGCGCCAGCAGCTTCTTCTCAGGGGGCGACGGTGAAAAACTGTTTTTT	CASSFFSGGDGEKLFF
TRBV21-1	.	.	TRBJ2-7	TGTGCCAGCAGCCAGACCTTTTCCTACGAGCAGTACTTC	CASSQTFSYEQYF
TRBV19	.	few	TRBJ1-5	TGTGCCAGTGAAGCTGGGAGGGTCATATATCAGCCCCAGCATTTT	CASEAGRVIYQPQHF
TRBV6-1	.	few	TRBJ2-2	TGTGCCAGCAGTTCGCCCCCGGACACGACCGGGGAGCTGTTTTTT	CASSSPPDTTGELFF
TRBV27	.	.	TRBJ2-5	TGTGCCAGCAGTTTATATGGGCAGCAAGAGACCCAGTACTTC	CASSLYGQQETQYF
TRBV7-2	TRBD1	.	TRBJ1-1	TGTGCCAGCAGCTTACCCGACAGGGGTGAAGCTTCCTTT	CASSLPDRGEASF
TRBV19	TRBD2	.	TRBJ2-1	TGTGCCAGTAGTATCGCGGGGGGCTCCTACAATGAGCAGTTCTTC	CASSIAGGSYNEQFF
TRBV7-2	TRBD1	.	TRBJ1-6	TGTGCCAGCAGTATTCTTACAGGGGGAGCTAGCTCCTATAATTCACCCCTCCACTTT	CASSILTGGASSYNSPLHF
TRBV5-1	TRBD1	.	TRBJ2-5	TGCGCCAGCAGCTTGAACCGCATGGACAGGGGAACAGAGACCCAGTACTTC	CASSLNRMDRGTETQYF
TRBV6-1	.	.	TRBJ1-5	TGTGCCAGCAGTGTATGGGGGGCTGGAAATCAGCCCCAGCATTTT	CASSVWGAGNQPQHF
TRBV12-5	TRBD1	.	TRBJ2-2	TGTGCTAGTGGTTTGGCCCTACAGGGGCCCGGGGAGCTGTTTTTT	CASGLALQGPGELFF
TRBV19	.	.	TRBJ1-1	TGTGCCAGTAGTACTTACAGGTCGTATTTATTTATGAACACTGAAGCTTTCTTT	CASSTYRSYLFMNTEAFF
TRBV21-1	.	.	TRBJ2-1	TGTGCCAGCAGCAGTAGACTAGCGGCCTGCTACAATGAGCAGTTCTTC	CASSSRLAACYNEQFF
TRBV6-1	.	.	TRBJ1-1	TGTGCCAGCAGTTGGAACACTGAAGCTTTCTTT	CASSWNTEAFF
TRBV4-2	.	few	TRBJ1-1	TGTGCCAGCAGCTTAAGTAGTAACACTGAAGCTTTCTTT	CASSLSSNTEAFF